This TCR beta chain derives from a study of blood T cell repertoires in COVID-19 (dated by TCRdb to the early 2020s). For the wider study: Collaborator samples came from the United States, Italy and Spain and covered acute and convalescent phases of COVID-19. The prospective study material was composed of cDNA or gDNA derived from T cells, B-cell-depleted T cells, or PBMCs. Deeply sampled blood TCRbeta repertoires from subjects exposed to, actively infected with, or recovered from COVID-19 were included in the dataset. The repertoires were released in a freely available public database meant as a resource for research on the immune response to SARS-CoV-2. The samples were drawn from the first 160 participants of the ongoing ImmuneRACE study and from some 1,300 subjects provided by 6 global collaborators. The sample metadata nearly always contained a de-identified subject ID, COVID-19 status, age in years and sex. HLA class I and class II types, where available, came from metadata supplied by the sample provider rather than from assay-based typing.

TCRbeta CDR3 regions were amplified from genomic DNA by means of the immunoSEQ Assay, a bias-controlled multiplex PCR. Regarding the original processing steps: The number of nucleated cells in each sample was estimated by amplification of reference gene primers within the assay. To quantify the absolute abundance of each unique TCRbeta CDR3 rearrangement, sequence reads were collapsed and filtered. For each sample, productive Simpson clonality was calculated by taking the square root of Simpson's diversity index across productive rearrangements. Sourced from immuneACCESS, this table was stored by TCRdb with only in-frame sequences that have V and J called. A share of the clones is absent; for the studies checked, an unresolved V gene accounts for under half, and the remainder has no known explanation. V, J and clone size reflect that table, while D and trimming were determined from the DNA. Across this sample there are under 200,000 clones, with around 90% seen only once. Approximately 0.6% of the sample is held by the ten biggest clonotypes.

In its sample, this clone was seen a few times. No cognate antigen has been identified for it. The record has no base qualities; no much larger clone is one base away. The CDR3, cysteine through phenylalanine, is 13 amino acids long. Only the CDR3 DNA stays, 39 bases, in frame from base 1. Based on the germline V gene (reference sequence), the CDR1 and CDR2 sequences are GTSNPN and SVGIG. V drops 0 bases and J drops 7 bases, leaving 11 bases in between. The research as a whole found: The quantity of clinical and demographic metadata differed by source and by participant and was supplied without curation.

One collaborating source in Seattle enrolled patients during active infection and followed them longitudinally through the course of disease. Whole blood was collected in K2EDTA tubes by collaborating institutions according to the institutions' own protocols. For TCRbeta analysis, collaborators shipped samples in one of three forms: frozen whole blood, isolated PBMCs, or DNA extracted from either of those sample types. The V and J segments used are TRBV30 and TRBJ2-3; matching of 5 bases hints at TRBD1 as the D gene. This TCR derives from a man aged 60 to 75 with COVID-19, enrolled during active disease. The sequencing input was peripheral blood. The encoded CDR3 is CAWSVQGRNTQYF. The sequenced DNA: TGTGCCTGGAGTGTGCAGGGTCGGAATACGCAGTATTTT.